The T cell receptor beta chain under discussion was sequenced for a study of blood T cell repertoires in COVID-19. Germline lookup yields CDR1 SGHRS and CDR2 YFSETQ. The CDR3 length is 14 residues. The V segment lost 2 bases and the J segment 5 bases; nucleotides outside the gene matches: 5. In the study's own analysis: Scientists estimated how many nucleated cells there were by amplifying reference gene primers. Clones were sequenced by immunoSEQ multiplex PCR, and TCRdb holds only the in-frame ones, with some missing. That table furnishes V, J and clone size, whereas the DNA furnished D and trimming. Counted here are over 85,000 clones, about 80% occurring once; the ten biggest clones make up 4.5%.

The rearrangement joins TRBV5-1 to TRBJ1-1; TRBD1 aligns across 8 bases. The TCR comes from a human donor in a cohort sampled during active COVID-19. The sample consisted of peripheral blood. The CDR3 here is CASSLGQGITEAFF. In DNA form, the CDR3 reads TGCGCCAGCAGCTTAGGACAGGGAATTACTGAAGCTTTCTTT.